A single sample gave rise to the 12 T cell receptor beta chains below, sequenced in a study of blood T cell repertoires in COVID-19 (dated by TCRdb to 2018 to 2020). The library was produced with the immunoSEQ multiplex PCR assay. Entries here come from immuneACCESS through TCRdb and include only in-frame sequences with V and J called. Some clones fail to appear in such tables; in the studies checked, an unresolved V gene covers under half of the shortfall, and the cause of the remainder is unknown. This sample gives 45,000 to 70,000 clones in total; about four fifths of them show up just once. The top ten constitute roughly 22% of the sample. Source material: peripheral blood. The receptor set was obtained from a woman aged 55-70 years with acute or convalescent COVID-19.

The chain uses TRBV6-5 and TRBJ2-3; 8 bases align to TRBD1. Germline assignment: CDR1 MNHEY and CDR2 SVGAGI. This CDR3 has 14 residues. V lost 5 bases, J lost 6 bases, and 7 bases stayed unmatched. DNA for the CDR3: TGTGCCAGCAGTCGGGACAGGAGTATCGATACGCAGTATTTT. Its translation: CASSRDRSIDTQYF.

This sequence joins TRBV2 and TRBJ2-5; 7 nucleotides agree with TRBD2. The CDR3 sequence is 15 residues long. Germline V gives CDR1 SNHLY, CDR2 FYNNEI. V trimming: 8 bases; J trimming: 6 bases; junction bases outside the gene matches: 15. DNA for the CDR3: TGTGCCAGCCTACCCATAGCGGGCGGGATCAAGACCCAGTACTTC. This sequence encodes CASLPIAGGIKTQYF.

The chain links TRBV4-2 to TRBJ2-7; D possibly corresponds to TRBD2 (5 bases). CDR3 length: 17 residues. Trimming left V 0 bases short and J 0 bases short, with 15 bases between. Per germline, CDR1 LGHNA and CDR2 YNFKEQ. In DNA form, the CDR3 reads TGTGCCAGCAGCCAAGACGCGTCCGTAGGGAGCTCCTACGAGCAGTACTTC. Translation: CASSQDASVGSSYEQYF.

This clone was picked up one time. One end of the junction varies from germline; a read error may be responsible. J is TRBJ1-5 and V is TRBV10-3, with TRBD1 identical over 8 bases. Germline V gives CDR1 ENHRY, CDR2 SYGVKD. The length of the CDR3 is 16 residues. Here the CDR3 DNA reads TGTGCCATCAGCGGACAGGGACTGGGTAGCGATCAGCCCCAGCATTTT. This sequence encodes CAISGQGLGSDQPQHF.

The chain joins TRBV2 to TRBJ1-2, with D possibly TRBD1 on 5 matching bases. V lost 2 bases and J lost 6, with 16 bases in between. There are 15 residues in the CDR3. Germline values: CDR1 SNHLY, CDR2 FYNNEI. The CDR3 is CASSEFSGGGNGYTF. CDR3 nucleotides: TGTGCCAGCAGTGAATTTTCTGGGGGAGGTAATGGCTACACCTTC.

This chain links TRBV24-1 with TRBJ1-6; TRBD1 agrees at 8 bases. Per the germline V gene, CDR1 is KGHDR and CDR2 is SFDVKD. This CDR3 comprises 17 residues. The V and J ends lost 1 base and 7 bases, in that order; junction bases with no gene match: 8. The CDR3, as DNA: TGTGCCACCAGTGATTTTTTACGGGACAGGAGAAATTCACCCCTCCACTTT. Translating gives CATSDFLRDRRNSPLHF.

The CDR3 coding sequence is TGTGCCTGGAGTGTCCTAGCGGGGTTCGCCTACAATGAGCAGTTCTTC. Protein: CAWSVLAGFAYNEQFF. The chain employs TRBV30 and TRBJ2-1; 9 nucleotides agree with TRBD2. V dropped 0 bases and J dropped 2; count of bases not matched to a gene: 5. CDR3 length equals 16 residues. Germline V gives CDR1 GTSNPN, CDR2 SVGIG (reference sequence).

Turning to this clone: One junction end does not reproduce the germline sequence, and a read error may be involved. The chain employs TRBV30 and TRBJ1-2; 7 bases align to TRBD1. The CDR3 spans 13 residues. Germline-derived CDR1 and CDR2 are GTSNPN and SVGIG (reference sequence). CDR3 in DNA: TGTGCCTGGAGTGTAGGGGACAGCCAAGGGGAGAGCTTC. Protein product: CAWSVGDSQGESF.

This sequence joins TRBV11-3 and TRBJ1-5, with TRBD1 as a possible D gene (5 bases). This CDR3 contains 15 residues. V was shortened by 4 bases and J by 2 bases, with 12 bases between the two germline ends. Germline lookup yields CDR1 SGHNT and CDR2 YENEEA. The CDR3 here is CASSSLREGNQPQHF. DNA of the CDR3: TGTGCCAGCAGCTCTCTCAGGGAGGGCAATCAGCCCCAGCATTTT.

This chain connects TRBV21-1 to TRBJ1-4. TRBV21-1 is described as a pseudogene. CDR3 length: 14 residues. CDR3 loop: CASSKRATNEKLFF. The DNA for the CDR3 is TGTGCCAGCAGCAAAAGAGCAACTAATGAAAAACTGTTTTTT.

CDR3 in amino acids: CASSLQETQYF. The DNA of the CDR3 is TGTGCCAGCAGCCTACAAGAGACCCAGTACTTC. The rearrangement links TRBV5-6 to TRBJ2-5, with D unresolved. CDR1 is SGHDT, CDR2 YYEEEE, per germline. This CDR3 spans 11 amino acids. Between the trimmed V and J ends, which lost 4 bases and 2 bases, there was a span of 3 bases.

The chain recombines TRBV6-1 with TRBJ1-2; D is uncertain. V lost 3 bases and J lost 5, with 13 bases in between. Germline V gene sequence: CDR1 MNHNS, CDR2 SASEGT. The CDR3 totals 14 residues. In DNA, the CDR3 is TGTGCCAGCAGTGACGGGAGCAGTGGGTATGGCTACACCTTC. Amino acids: CASSDGSSGYGYTF.